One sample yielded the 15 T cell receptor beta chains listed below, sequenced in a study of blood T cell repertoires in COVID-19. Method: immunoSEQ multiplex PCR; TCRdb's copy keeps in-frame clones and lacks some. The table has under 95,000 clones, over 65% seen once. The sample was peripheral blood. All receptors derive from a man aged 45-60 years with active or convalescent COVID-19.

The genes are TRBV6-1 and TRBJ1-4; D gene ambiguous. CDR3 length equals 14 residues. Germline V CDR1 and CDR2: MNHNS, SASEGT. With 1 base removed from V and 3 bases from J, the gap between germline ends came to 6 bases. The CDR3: CASSEVVANEKLFF. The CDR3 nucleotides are TGTGCCAGCAGTGAAGTGGTAGCTAATGAAAAACTGTTTTTT.

The CDR3 sequence is CSASWGGREKLFF. The CDR3, as DNA: TGCAGTGCTAGTTGGGGGGGACGTGAAAAACTGTTTTTT. This chain links TRBV20-1 with TRBJ1-4; the D gene is possibly TRBD1 (5 bases). The germline V gene encodes CDR1 DFQATT and CDR2 SNEGSKA (reference sequence). This CDR3 spans 13 amino acids. Trimming took off 3 bases at V and 7 bases at J, with 12 bases between the two ends.

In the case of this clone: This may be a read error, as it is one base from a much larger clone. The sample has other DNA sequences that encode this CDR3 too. The CDR3 spells CASSQGGTEAFF. The DNA of the CDR3 is TGTGCCAGCAGCCAGGGGGGAACTGAAGCTTTCTTT. This chain connects TRBV6-5 to TRBJ1-1, with 7 bases lining up with TRBD1. The CDR3 is made up of 12 amino acids. V lost 6 bases, J lost 5 bases, and 3 bases stayed unmatched. Germline V gene data show CDR1 as MNHEY and CDR2 as SVGAGI.

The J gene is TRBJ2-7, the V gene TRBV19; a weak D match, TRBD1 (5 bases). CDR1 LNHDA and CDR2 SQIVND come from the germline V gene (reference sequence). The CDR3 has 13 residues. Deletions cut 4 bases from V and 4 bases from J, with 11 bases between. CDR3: CASSTGSGYEQYF. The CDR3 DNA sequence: TGTGCCAGTAGTACAGGGTCAGGGTACGAGCAGTACTTC.

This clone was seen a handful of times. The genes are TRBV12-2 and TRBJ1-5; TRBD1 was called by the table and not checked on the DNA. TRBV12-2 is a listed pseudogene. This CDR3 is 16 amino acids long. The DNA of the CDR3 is TGTGCAAGTCGCCCCCGCGACGGACAGGCTAATCAGCCCCAGCATTTT. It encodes CASRPRDGQANQPQHF.

The CDR3 here is CASSLDRHYEQYF. The CDR3 region has the DNA TGTGCCAGCAGCTTGGATAGACATTACGAGCAGTACTTC. The chain joins TRBV5-4 to TRBJ2-7; the D is unclear. Germline V gene sequence: CDR1 SGHNT, CDR2 YYREEE (reference sequence). Trimming pared 0 bases from V and 4 bases from J, leaving 8 bases between. The CDR3 contains 13 residues.

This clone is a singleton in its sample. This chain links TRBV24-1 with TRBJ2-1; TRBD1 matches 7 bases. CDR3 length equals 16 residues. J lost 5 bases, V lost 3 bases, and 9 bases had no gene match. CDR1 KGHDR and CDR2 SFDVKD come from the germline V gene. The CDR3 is CATSDILTGENNEQFF. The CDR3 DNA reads TGTGCCACCAGTGATATTCTTACAGGGGAAAACAATGAGCAGTTCTTC.

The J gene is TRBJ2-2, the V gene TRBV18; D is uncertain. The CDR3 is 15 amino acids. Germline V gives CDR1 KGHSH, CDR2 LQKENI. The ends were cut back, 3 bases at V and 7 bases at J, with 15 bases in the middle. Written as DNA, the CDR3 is TGTGCCAGCTCACCGGGCCAGGTCGCGAACGGGGAGCTGTTTTTT. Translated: CASSPGQVANGELFF.

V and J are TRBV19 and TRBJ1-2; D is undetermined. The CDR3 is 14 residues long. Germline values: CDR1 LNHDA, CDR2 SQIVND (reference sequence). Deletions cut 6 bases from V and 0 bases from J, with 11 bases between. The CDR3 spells CASSPGVANYGYTF. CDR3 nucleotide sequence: TGTGCCAGTAGCCCCGGGGTAGCTAACTATGGCTACACCTTC.

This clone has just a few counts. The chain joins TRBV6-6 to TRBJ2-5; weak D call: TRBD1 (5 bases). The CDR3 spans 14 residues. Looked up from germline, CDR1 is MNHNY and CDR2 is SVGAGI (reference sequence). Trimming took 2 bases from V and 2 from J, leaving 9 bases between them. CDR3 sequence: CASSYRDSQETQYF. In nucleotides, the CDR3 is TGTGCCAGCAGTTACCGTGACAGTCAAGAGACCCAGTACTTC.

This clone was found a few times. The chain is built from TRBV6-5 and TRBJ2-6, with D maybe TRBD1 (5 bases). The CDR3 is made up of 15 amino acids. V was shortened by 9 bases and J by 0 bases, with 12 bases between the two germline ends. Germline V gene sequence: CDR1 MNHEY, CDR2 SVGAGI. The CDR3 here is CASGLGVSGANVLTF. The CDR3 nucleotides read TGTGCCAGTGGGCTAGGGGTCTCTGGGGCCAACGTCCTGACTTTC.

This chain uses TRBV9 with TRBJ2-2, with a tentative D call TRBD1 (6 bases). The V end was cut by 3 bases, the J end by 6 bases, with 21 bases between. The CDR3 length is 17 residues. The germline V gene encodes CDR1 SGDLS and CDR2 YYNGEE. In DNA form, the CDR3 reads TGTGCCAGCAGCGAGGGTGGGCGCCAGGGGTTCCCCGGGGAGCTGTTTTTT. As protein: CASSEGGRQGFPGELFF.

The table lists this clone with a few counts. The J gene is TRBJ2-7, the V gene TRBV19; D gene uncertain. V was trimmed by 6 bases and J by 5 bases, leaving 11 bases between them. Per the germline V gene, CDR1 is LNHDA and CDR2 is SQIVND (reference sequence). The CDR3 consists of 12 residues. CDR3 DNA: TGTGCCAGTAGCCCTGGGCCAGACGAGCAGTACTTC. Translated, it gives CASSPGPDEQYF.

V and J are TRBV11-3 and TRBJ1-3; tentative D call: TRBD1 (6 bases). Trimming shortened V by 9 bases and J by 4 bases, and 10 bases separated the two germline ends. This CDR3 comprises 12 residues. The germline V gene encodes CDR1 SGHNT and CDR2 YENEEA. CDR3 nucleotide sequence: TGTGCCAGTTCAGGGGACGGAAACACCATATATTTT. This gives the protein CASSGDGNTIYF.

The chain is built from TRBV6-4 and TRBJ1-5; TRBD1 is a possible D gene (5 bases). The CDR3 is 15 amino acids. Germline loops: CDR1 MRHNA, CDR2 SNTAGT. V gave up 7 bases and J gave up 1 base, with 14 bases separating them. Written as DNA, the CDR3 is TGTGCCAGCATTTTTAAGGGGCCGAGCAATCAGCCCCAGCATTTT. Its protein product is CASIFKGPSNQPQHF.